This T cell receptor (beta chain) comes out of a study of beta chain features in type 1 diabetes. Study-level results: Any PCR bias toward short templates would affect both groups alike. Reduced insertions and increased deletions marked VDJ junctions in type 1 diabetes patients.

The germline V gene has CDR1 MNHNY and CDR2 SVGAGI (reference sequence). This CDR3 is 11 amino acids long. The V gene lost 3 bases and the J gene lost 10 bases, with 7 bases spanning the gap. Investigators reverse transcribed all isolated RNA, so they sequenced expressed TCRB transcripts. Data came from immunoSEQ multiplex PCR; TCRdb stores just in-frame clones and leaves some out. The repertoire holds approximately 110,000 clones, with about two fifths as singletons. This clone has a handful of counts. Its antigen is currently unknown. The chain couples TRBV6-6 to TRBJ2-1; perhaps TRBD1 as D (6 bases). The receptor's source is a young woman in good health. Sequencing was performed on stem cell memory CD4+ T cells from blood. The CDR3 loop is CASSYQGEQFF. CDR3 coding DNA: TGTGCCAGCAGTTATCAGGGGGAGCAGTTCTTC.